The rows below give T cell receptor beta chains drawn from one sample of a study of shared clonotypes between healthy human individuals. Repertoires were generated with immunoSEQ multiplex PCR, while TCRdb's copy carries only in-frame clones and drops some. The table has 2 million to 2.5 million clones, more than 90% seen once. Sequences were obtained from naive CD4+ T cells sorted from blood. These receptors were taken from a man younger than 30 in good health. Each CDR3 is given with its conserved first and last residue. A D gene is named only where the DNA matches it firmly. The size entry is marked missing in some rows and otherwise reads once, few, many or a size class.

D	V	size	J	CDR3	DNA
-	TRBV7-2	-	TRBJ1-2	CASSLGVYANYGYTF	TGTGCCAGCAGCTTAGGTGTCTACGCTAACTATGGCTACACCTTC
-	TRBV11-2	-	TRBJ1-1	CASSSQPNTEAFF	TGTGCCAGCAGTTCTCAGCCGAACACTGAAGCTTTCTTT
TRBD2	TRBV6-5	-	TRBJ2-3	CASRLSGASTDTQYF	TGTGCCAGCAGGCTTAGCGGGGCTAGCACAGATACGCAGTATTTT
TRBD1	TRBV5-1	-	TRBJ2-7	CASSTGQGFGEQYF	TGCGCCAGCAGCACTGGACAGGGGTTTGGCGAGCAGTACTTC
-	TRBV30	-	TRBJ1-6	CAWTKGHNSPLHF	TGTGCCTGGACAAAGGGACATAATTCACCCCTCCACTTT
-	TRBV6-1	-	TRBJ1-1	CASSEAGRFTEAFF	TGTGCCAGCAGTGAAGCAGGGCGGTTCACTGAAGCTTTCTTT
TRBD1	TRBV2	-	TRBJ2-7	CASSRGQGEQYF	TGTGCCAGCAGCAGGGGGCAGGGCGAGCAGTACTTC
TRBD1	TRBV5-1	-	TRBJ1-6	CASSGTGGSAPLHF	TGCGCCAGCAGCGGAACAGGGGGCTCTGCACCCCTCCACTTT
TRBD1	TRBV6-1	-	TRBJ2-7	CASSKTGGHYEQYF	TGTGCCAGCAGTAAGACAGGGGGGCACTACGAGCAGTACTTC
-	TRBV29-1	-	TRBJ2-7	CSVEDRVTTGYEQYF	TGCAGCGTTGAAGATCGGGTGACGACGGGTTACGAGCAGTACTTC
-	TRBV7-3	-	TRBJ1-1	CASSLDSNTEAFF	TGTGCCAGCAGCCTCGACAGTAATACTGAAGCTTTCTTT
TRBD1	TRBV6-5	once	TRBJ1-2	CASRPGQRLYGYTF	TGTGCCAGCAGACCGGGACAGAGGCTCTATGGCTACACCTTC
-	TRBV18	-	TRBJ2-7	CASSTSGTEDAYEQYF	TGTGCCAGCTCAACCTCCGGGACCGAAGACGCCTACGAGCAGTACTTC
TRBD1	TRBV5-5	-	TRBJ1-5	CASSLARTGSNQPQHF	TGTGCCAGCAGCTTGGCGAGGACAGGGTCTAATCAGCCCCAGCATTTT
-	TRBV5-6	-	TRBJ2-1	CASSFWGYEQFF	TGTGCCAGCAGCTTTTGGGGCTATGAGCAGTTCTTC
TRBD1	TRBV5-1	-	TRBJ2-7	CASSGGTGTHEQYF	TGCGCCAGCAGCGGAGGGACAGGGACCCACGAGCAGTACTTC
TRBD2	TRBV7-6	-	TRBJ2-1	CASSYRPVTSGSTYEQFF	TGTGCCAGCAGCTACCGCCCGGTGACTAGCGGGAGTACGTATGAGCAGTTCTTC
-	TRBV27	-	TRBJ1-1	CASSTPQSGAFF	TGTGCCAGCAGTACGCCTCAAAGTGGGGCTTTCTTT
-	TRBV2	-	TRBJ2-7	CASSGIHVYEQYF	TGTGCCAGCAGTGGGATACACGTCTACGAGCAGTACTTC
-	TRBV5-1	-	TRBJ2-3	CASSHDSTDTQYF	TGCGCCAGCAGTCATGACAGCACAGATACGCAGTATTTT
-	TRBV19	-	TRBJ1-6	CASSKEGSNSPLHF	TGTGCCAGTTCCAAGGAGGGATCGAATTCACCCCTCCACTTT
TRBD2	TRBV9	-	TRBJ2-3	CASSVGLAGGTLTDTQYF	TGTGCCAGCAGCGTAGGACTAGCGGGGGGTACACTCACAGATACGCAGTATTTT
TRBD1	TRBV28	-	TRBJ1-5	CASSSGTGITQPQHF	TGTGCCAGCAGCTCCGGGACAGGAATTACTCAGCCCCAGCATTTT
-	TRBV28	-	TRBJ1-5	CASSLKGQPQHF	TGTGCCAGCAGTTTAAAGGGTCAGCCCCAGCATTTT
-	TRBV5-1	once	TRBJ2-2	CASSLVGSGDTGELFF	TGCGCCAGCAGCTTGGTTGGCTCGGGGGACACCGGGGAGCTGTTTTTT
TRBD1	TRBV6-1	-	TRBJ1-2	CASSRTGVTPGYTF	TGTGCCAGCAGCCGGACAGGGGTAACCCCTGGCTACACCTTC
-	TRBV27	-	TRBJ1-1	CASSRRAGQNTEAFF	TGTGCCAGCAGCCGCCGGGCAGGGCAGAACACTGAAGCTTTCTTT
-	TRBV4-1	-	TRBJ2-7	CASSRGPGLGDEQYF	TGCGCCAGCAGCAGGGGGCCGGGACTGGGGGACGAGCAGTACTTC
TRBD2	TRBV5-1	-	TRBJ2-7	CASSLLTSGGDEQYF	TGCGCCAGCAGCTTGCTGACTAGCGGGGGGGACGAGCAGTACTTC
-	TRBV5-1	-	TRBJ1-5	CASSPGTERNQPQHF	TGCGCCAGCAGCCCGGGAACAGAACGCAATCAGCCCCAGCATTTT
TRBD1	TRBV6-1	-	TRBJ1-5	CASSPDRGSNQPQHF	TGTGCCAGCAGTCCCGACAGGGGTAGCAATCAGCCCCAGCATTTT
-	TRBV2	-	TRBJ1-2	CASSGNYGYTF	TGTGCCAGCAGCGGTAACTATGGCTACACCTTC
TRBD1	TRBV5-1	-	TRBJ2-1	CASNPGQLNNEQFF	TGCGCCAGCAACCCGGGACAGCTTAACAATGAGCAGTTCTTC
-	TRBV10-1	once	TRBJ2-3	CASSERSGPGPDTQYF	TGCGCCAGCAGTGAGAGGAGCGGGCCGGGTCCGGATACGCAGTATTTT
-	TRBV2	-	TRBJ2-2	CASSLRVRAGELFF	TGTGCCAGCAGTCTGCGGGTTAGGGCCGGGGAGCTGTTTTTT
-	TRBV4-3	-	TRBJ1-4	CASSQDQGEKLFF	TGCGCCAGCAGCCAAGACCAGGGAGAAAAACTGTTTTTT